This T cell receptor beta chain was obtained from a study of blood T cell repertoires in COVID-19. Overall study: Whether acute or convalescent, the COVID-19 samples came from the United States, Italy and Spain.

Germline loops: CDR1 KGHSH, CDR2 LQKENI. CDR3 length equals 13 residues. The germline V and J ends were trimmed by 5 bases and 9 bases, with 14 bases remaining between them. Method: immunoSEQ multiplex PCR; TCRdb's copy keeps in-frame clones and lacks some. In the table there are some 230,000 clones, 65% to 90% of which are singletons. The sample comprised peripheral blood. V gene TRBV18 combines with J gene TRBJ2-1, with a tentative D call TRBD2 (5 bases). The sequence came from a woman aged 50 to 60 with acute or convalescent COVID-19. CDR3: CASSTGLVGEQFF. For the CDR3, the DNA is TGTGCCAGCTCAACGGGGTTGGTAGGTGAGCAGTTCTTC. Complete variable domain (other parts from reference TRBV18 and TRBJ2-1): NAGVMQNPRHLVRRRGQEARLRCSPMKGHSHVYWYRQLPEEGLKFMVYLQKENIIDESGMPKERFSAEFPKEGPSILRIQQVVRGDSAAYFCASSTGLVGEQFFGPGTRLTVL.